This TCR beta chain was identified during a study of CXCR3-negative and CXCR3-positive naive CD8 T cells. The TRB cDNA libraries were prepared by 5' RACE with UMI labels. TCRdb re-called the 5' RACE reads and catalogs CDR3 proteins one per entry, DNA excluded. In total, the table holds under 30,000 distinct CDR3 sequences. The receptor was derived from a human donor in good health. Some clones in this sample may be carry-over from other donors' samples. The material sequenced was memory CD8+ T cells from blood.

The CDR3 loop reads CASSSFPLAGRDTQYF. The chain has TRBV28 and TRBJ2-3; TCRdb calls TRBD2, which cannot be checked without DNA. The CDR3 is 16 amino acids. Germline V gene data show CDR1 as MDHEN and CDR2 as SYDVKM.